The clone carrying this T cell receptor (beta chain) was observed a few times. What it binds is not known. Alpha and beta constant-region primers primed reverse transcription of approximately 500 ng RNA. Alpha and beta chain libraries were made separately by chain-specific third strand synthesis with multiplexing indices. A single primer pair per chain amplified all rearrangements, with per-molecule barcodes. Each molecule carried a 12-nucleotide identifier made of two joined random hexamers added before amplification. TCRdb analysed the 5' RACE reads with MiXCR anew, one entry per CDR3 protein. The sample yields 9,500 to 11,000 distinct CDR3 sequences, about 5.2% seen once. The data originate from a study of HIV-infected patients and healthy controls. Study conclusions and caveats: During therapy, HIV-associated CDR3s fell significantly in frequency, while CMV-associated CDR3s did not change significantly.

No cell fractionation was done, so the repertoire covers all unsorted peripheral blood T cells. CDR1 is SGHTA and CDR2 is FQGNSA in the germline V gene. J was trimmed by 0 bases and V by 2 bases; bases with no gene match: 7. The CDR3 is made up of 17 amino acids. The J gene is TRBJ2-7, the V gene TRBV7-2; 10 bases are a match to TRBD2. The material sequenced was blood, taken before antiretroviral therapy. This TCR was sampled from an adult with HIV infection. This chain's CDR3 is CASSLYLAGDSSYEQYF. CDR3 DNA sequence: TGTGCCAGCAGCTTATACCTAGCGGGGGATAGCTCCTACGAGCAGTACTTC.